Listed here are 2 T cell receptor beta chains from one sample, sequenced in a study of cytomegalovirus exposure and HLA in healthy donors. Using immunoSEQ multiplex PCR, the repertoire was profiled, and TCRdb retains in-frame clones only, with some absent. This sample yields 60,000 to 65,000 clones, of which 90% to 97% are seen a single time; 0.95% to 1.5% belongs to the top ten. The source material was PBMCs. These receptors were taken from a woman aged 18-30 years in good health and CMV-seronegative.

This sequence joins TRBV28 and TRBJ2-5, with D unclear. Deletions cut 6 bases from V and 2 bases from J, with 16 bases between. The CDR3 is 15 residues long. The germline V gene has CDR1 MDHEN and CDR2 SYDVKM. In DNA, the CDR3 is TGTGCCAGCAGCCACCCCCGGAGCACGCAAGAGACCCAGTACTTC. It translates to CASSHPRSTQETQYF.

The table lists this clone with a count of one. This chain connects TRBV2 to TRBJ1-2, with D possibly TRBD1 on 6 matching bases. With 6 bases removed from V and 0 bases from J, the gap between germline ends came to 23 bases. Per the germline V gene, CDR1 is SNHLY and CDR2 is FYNNEI. This CDR3 is built from 18 residues. CDR3 sequence (DNA): TGTGCCAGCAGAGCCGGCCGAGAGCAGGGGCCCCCTAACTATGGCTACACCTTC. It is translated as CASRAGREQGPPNYGYTF.